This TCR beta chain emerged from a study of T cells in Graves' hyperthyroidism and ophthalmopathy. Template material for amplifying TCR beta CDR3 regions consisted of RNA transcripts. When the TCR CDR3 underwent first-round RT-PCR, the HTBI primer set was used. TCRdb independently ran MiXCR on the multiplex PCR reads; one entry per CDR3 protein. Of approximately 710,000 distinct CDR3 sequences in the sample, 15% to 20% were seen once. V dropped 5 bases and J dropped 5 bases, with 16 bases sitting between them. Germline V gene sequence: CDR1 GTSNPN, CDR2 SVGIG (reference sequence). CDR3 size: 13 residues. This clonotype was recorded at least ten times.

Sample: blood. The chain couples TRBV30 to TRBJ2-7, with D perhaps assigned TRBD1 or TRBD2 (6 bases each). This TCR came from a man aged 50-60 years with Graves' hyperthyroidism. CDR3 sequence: CAWGLTGRHEQYF. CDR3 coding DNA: TGTGCCTGGGGGCTAACAGGGAGGCACGAGCAGTACTTC. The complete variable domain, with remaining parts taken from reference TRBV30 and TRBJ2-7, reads SQTIHQWPATLVQPVGSPLSLECTVEGTSNPNLYWYRQAAGRGLQLLFYSVGIGQISSEVPQNLSASRPQDRQFILSSKKLLLSDSGFYLCAWGLTGRHEQYFGPGTRLTVT.